This is a list of T cell receptor beta chains from one sample in a study of blood T cell repertoires in COVID-19. The data were produced by immunoSEQ multiplex PCR, yet TCRdb's version contains in-frame clones alone and is incomplete. Among tens of thousands of clones listed, 80% to 90% were seen once. Sequencing was done on a sample of peripheral blood. Every receptor here comes from a man in his sixties with acute or convalescent COVID-19. Both conserved end residues are part of each CDR3. Each record gives: CDR3 DNA, CDR3 protein, J gene, clone size, D gene, V gene. D genes are given only for firm matches. Clone size is given for some rows only: seen once, a few or many times, or a class if the clone is expanded.

CDR3 DNA: TGTGCCAGCTGCTATCGTCAACCGGGACAGGGGAGCGAGCAGTACTTC
CDR3 protein: CASCYRQPGQGSEQYF
J gene: TRBJ2-7
clone size: .
D gene: TRBD1
V gene: TRBV13

CDR3 DNA: TGCGCCAGCAGCTTGGGACAGTCCAATAATTCACCCCTCCACTTT
CDR3 protein: CASSLGQSNNSPLHF
J gene: TRBJ1-6
clone size: few
D gene: .
V gene: TRBV5-1

CDR3 DNA: TGTGCCAGCAGCCTAGGACAGGCCCCTGAAGCTTTCTTT
CDR3 protein: CASSLGQAPEAFF
J gene: TRBJ1-1
clone size: .
D gene: TRBD1
V gene: TRBV5-8

CDR3 DNA: TGTGCCAGCAGCCCCACGGGGGGGCTATACGAGCAGTACTTC
CDR3 protein: CASSPTGGLYEQYF
J gene: TRBJ2-7
clone size: .
D gene: TRBD2
V gene: TRBV3-1/TRBV3-2

CDR3 DNA: TGTGCCAGCAGCCTACTAGCGGGACTTGGAACAGATACGCAGTATTTT
CDR3 protein: CASSLLAGLGTDTQYF
J gene: TRBJ2-3
clone size: .
D gene: TRBD2
V gene: TRBV11-2

CDR3 DNA: TGTGCCAGCAGCCAAGTGCGGGGGGGAGAGACCCAGTACTTC
CDR3 protein: CASSQVRGGETQYF
J gene: TRBJ2-5
clone size: .
D gene: TRBD2
V gene: TRBV14

CDR3 DNA: TGTGCCAGCAGGGATGGTAGCGGGACGTTGTACAATGAGCAGTTCTTC
CDR3 protein: CASRDGSGTLYNEQFF
J gene: TRBJ2-1
clone size: .
D gene: TRBD2
V gene: TRBV7-2

CDR3 DNA: TGTGCCAGCAGCAGCGGTCTGAGGGCGCGCGTCTCTGGAAACACCATATATTTT
CDR3 protein: CASSSGLRARVSGNTIYF
J gene: TRBJ1-3
clone size: once
D gene: .
V gene: TRBV28

CDR3 DNA: TGTGCCACCAGCGGGGACGGGAGCGAGCAGTACTTC
CDR3 protein: CATSGDGSEQYF
J gene: TRBJ2-7
clone size: .
D gene: .
V gene: TRBV15

CDR3 DNA: TGCGCCAGCAGCTTGGCCCAGGACTTTGCAACTAATGAAAAACTGTTTTTT
CDR3 protein: CASSLAQDFATNEKLFF
J gene: TRBJ1-4
clone size: few
D gene: .
V gene: TRBV5-1

CDR3 DNA: TGTGCCAGCAGCTCGACAGGGTTAGATGGCTACACCTTC
CDR3 protein: CASSSTGLDGYTF
J gene: TRBJ1-2
clone size: .
D gene: TRBD1
V gene: TRBV3-1/TRBV3-2

CDR3 DNA: TGTGCCAGCAGCCAAGATTTAAGCGGGCCGGGAAACACCATATATTTT
CDR3 protein: CASSQDLSGPGNTIYF
J gene: TRBJ1-3
clone size: .
D gene: .
V gene: TRBV3-1/TRBV3-2

CDR3 DNA: TGTGCCAGCAGCTTAGCGGCGGGGGGAGCCTACAATGAGCAGTTCTTC
CDR3 protein: CASSLAAGGAYNEQFF
J gene: TRBJ2-1
clone size: .
D gene: TRBD2
V gene: TRBV11-2

CDR3 DNA: TGCGCCAGCAGCCCGAGCGGGGGTGTCACCGGGGAGCTGTTTTTT
CDR3 protein: CASSPSGGVTGELFF
J gene: TRBJ2-2
clone size: few
D gene: TRBD2
V gene: TRBV4-1

CDR3 DNA: TGTGCCAGCAGTGGACAGGGAGGAATGAACACTGAAGCTTTCTTT
CDR3 protein: CASSGQGGMNTEAFF
J gene: TRBJ1-1
clone size: .
D gene: TRBD1
V gene: TRBV6-2/TRBV6-3

CDR3 DNA: TGTGCCAGCACCTACAGGACAGGGCATGAAGGCTACACCTTC
CDR3 protein: CASTYRTGHEGYTF
J gene: TRBJ1-2
clone size: .
D gene: TRBD1
V gene: TRBV6-5

CDR3 DNA: TGCGCCAGCAGAGAAGGACAGGTCAATCAGCCCCAGCATTTT
CDR3 protein: CASREGQVNQPQHF
J gene: TRBJ1-5
clone size: .
D gene: TRBD1
V gene: TRBV10-2

CDR3 DNA: TGTGCCAGCAGTTACTCGCGAGAAGAGACCCAGTACTTC
CDR3 protein: CASSYSREETQYF
J gene: TRBJ2-5
clone size: .
D gene: .
V gene: TRBV6-5

CDR3 DNA: TGTGCCAGCAGTGAAAGGGTGACAGGGTTGGACAATCAGCCCCAGCATTTT
CDR3 protein: CASSERVTGLDNQPQHF
J gene: TRBJ1-5
clone size: .
D gene: TRBD1
V gene: TRBV6-1

CDR3 DNA: TGTGCCAGTAGTATGGTGGCGGGCAAGGATCAGCCCCAGCATTTT
CDR3 protein: CASSMVAGKDQPQHF
J gene: TRBJ1-5
clone size: .
D gene: .
V gene: TRBV19

CDR3 DNA: TGTGCCAGCAGCTTAGAACTAGCGGGAGCCGCCAAGACCCAGTACTTC
CDR3 protein: CASSLELAGAAKTQYF
J gene: TRBJ2-5
clone size: .
D gene: TRBD2
V gene: TRBV11-1

CDR3 DNA: TGTGCCAGCAGTCGGTACAACTATGGCTACACCTTC
CDR3 protein: CASSRYNYGYTF
J gene: TRBJ1-2
clone size: .
D gene: .
V gene: TRBV6-5

CDR3 DNA: TGTGCCAGCAGCGTAGGTCCCCGCGGGAGTGGGACAGATACGCAGTATTTT
CDR3 protein: CASSVGPRGSGTDTQYF
J gene: TRBJ2-3
clone size: .
D gene: TRBD2
V gene: TRBV9

CDR3 DNA: TGTGCCAGCAGCGGGACAGGGAACAATGAGCAGTTCTTC
CDR3 protein: CASSGTGNNEQFF
J gene: TRBJ2-1
clone size: few
D gene: TRBD1
V gene: TRBV9

CDR3 DNA: TGCGCCAGCAGCTTGGCCGGGTGGGAGGGCCGACCAGATACGCAGTATTTT
CDR3 protein: CASSLAGWEGRPDTQYF
J gene: TRBJ2-3
clone size: .
D gene: TRBD2
V gene: TRBV5-1

CDR3 DNA: TGTGCCAGCAGCTTATACGGCTCCTACGAGCAGTACTTC
CDR3 protein: CASSLYGSYEQYF
J gene: TRBJ2-7
clone size: .
D gene: .
V gene: TRBV11-2

CDR3 DNA: TGTGCCTGGAGTGTTGCATCTAGCGGGAGGGCCTACGAGCAGTACTTC
CDR3 protein: CAWSVASSGRAYEQYF
J gene: TRBJ2-7
clone size: once
D gene: TRBD2
V gene: TRBV30

CDR3 DNA: TGTGCCAGCAGCTTAGCAAAACTAGCGGGCGATACGCAGTATTTT
CDR3 protein: CASSLAKLAGDTQYF
J gene: TRBJ2-3
clone size: .
D gene: TRBD2
V gene: TRBV7-9

CDR3 DNA: TGCAGCGGCGAGCGGTTAGATACGCAGTATTTT
CDR3 protein: CSGERLDTQYF
J gene: TRBJ2-3
clone size: .
D gene: .
V gene: TRBV29-1

CDR3 DNA: TGTGCCAGCAGTCCCGGACTAGCGGGGGAGTTAGATACGCAGTATTTT
CDR3 protein: CASSPGLAGELDTQYF
J gene: TRBJ2-3
clone size: .
D gene: TRBD2
V gene: TRBV7-9

CDR3 DNA: TGTGCAACCCGAACGGGGGGGAACACAGATACGCAGTATTTT
CDR3 protein: CATRTGGNTDTQYF
J gene: TRBJ2-3
clone size: .
D gene: TRBD2
V gene: TRBV7-2

CDR3 DNA: TGTGCCAGCAGTGAAGCGCTTAGTGTTTCACCCCTCCACTTT
CDR3 protein: CASSEALSVSPLHF
J gene: TRBJ1-6
clone size: .
D gene: .
V gene: TRBV2

CDR3 DNA: TGTGCCAGCAGTTACGGCCGGCGGACTGAAGCTTTCTTT
CDR3 protein: CASSYGRRTEAFF
J gene: TRBJ1-1
clone size: once
D gene: .
V gene: TRBV6-5